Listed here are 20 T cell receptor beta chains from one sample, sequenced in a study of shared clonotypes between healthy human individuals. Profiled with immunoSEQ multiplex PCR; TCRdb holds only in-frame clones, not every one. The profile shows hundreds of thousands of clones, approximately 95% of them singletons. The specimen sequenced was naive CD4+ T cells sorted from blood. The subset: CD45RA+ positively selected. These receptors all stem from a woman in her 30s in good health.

CDR3 sequence (DNA): TGCGCCAGCAGCTTGGCCCAGGGTCCCTACTACGAGCAGTACTTC. This sequence encodes CASSLAQGPYYEQYF. The genes are TRBV5-1 and TRBJ2-5; maybe TRBD1 (5 bases). The J call could be wrong; TRBJ2-7 is a better fit for the DNA end. Germline V gene sequence: CDR1 SGHRS, CDR2 YFSETQ. The CDR3 contains 15 residues.

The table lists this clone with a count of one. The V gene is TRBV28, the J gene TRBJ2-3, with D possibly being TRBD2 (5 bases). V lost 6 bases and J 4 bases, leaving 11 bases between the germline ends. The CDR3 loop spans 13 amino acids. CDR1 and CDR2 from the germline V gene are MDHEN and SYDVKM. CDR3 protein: CASSSGGSDTQYF. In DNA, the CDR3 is TGTGCCAGCAGCTCAGGAGGATCAGATACGCAGTATTTT.

CDR3 residues: CASSVGRSGTEAFF. In nucleotides, the CDR3 is TGTGCCAGCAGCGTAGGTCGGAGTGGCACTGAAGCTTTCTTT. The rearrangement uses TRBV9 and TRBJ1-1; D unclear. Per the germline V gene, CDR1 is SGDLS and CDR2 is YYNGEE. Trimming removed 0 bases at V and 4 bases at J, with 10 bases between. This CDR3 contains 14 residues.

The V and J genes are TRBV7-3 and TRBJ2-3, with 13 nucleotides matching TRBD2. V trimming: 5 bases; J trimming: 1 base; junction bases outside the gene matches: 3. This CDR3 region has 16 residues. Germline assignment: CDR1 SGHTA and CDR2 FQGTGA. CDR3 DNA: TGTGCCAGCAGCCCCGGGACTAGCGGGGGCACAGATACGCAGTATTTT. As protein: CASSPGTSGGTDTQYF. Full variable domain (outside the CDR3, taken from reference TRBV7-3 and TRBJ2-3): GAGVSQTPSNKVTEKGKYVELRCDPISGHTALYWYRQSLGQGPEFLIYFQGTGAADDSGLPNDRFFAVRPEGSVSTLKIQRTERGDSAVYLCASSPGTSGGTDTQYFGPGTRLTVL.

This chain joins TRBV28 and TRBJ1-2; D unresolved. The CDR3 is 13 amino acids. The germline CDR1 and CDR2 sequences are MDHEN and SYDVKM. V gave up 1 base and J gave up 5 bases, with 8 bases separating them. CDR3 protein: CASSLYQNYGYTF. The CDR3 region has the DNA TGTGCCAGCAGTTTATATCAGAATTATGGCTACACCTTC.

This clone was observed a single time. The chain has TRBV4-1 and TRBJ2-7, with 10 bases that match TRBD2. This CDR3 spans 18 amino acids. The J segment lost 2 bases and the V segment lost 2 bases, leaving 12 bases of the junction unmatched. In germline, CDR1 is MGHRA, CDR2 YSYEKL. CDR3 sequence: CASSQSRGPSGSTYEQYF. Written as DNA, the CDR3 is TGCGCCAGCAGCCAATCCAGGGGTCCTAGCGGGAGTACCTACGAGCAGTACTTC.

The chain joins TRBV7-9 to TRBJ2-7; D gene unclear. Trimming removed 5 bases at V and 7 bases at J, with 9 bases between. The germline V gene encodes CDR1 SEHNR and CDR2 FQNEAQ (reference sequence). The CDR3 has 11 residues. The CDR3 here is CASSTVREQYF. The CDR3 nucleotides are TGTGCCAGCAGCACCGTACGTGAGCAGTACTTC. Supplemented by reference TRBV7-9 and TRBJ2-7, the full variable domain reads DTGVSQNPRHKITKRGQNVTFRCDPISEHNRLYWYRQTLGQGPEFLTYFQNEAQLEKSRLLSDRFSAERPKGSFSTLEIQRTEQGDSAMYLCASSTVREQYFGPGTRLTVT.

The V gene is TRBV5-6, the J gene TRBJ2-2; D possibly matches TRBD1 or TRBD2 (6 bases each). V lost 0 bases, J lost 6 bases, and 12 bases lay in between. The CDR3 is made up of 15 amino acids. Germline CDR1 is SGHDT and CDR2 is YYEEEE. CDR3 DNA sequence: TGTGCCAGCAGCTTGGCCGGGGGCGAGCCCGGGGAGCTGTTTTTT. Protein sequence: CASSLAGGEPGELFF. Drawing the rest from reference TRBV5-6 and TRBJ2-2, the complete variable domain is DAGVTQSPTHLIKTRGQQVTLRCSPKSGHDTVSWYQQALGQGPQFIFQYYEEEERQRGNFPDRFSGHQFPNYSSELNVNALLLGDSALYLCASSLAGGEPGELFFGEGSRLTVL.

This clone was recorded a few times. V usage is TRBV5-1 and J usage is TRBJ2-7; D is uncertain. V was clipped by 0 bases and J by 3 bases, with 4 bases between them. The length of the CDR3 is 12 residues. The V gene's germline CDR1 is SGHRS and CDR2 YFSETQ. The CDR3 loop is CASSLDHYEQYF. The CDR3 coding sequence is TGCGCCAGCAGCTTGGACCACTACGAGCAGTACTTC.

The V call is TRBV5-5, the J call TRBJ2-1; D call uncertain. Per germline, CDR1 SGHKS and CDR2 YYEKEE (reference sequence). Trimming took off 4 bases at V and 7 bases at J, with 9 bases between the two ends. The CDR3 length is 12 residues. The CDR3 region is CASSNALNEQFF. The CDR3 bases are TGTGCCAGCAGCAATGCTCTGAATGAGCAGTTCTTC. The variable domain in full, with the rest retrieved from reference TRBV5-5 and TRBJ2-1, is DAGVTQSPTHLIKTRGQQVTLRCSPISGHKSVSWYQQVLGQGPQFIFQYYEKEERGRGNFPDRFSARQFPNYSSELNVNALLLGDSALYLCASSNALNEQFFGPGTRLTVL.

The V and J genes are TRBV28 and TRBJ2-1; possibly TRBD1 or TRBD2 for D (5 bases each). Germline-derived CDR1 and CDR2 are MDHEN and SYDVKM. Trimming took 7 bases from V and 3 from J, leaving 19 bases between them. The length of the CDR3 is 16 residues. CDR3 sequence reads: CASTTPGRVFYNEQFF. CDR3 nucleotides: TGTGCCAGCACAACCCCGGGGCGGGTATTCTACAATGAGCAGTTCTTC.

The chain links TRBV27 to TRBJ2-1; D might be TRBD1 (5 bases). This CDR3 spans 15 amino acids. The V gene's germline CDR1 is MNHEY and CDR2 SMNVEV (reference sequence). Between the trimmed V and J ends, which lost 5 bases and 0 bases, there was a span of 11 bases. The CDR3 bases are TGTGCCAGCAGTAGGACACACAACTCCTACAATGAGCAGTTCTTC. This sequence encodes CASSRTHNSYNEQFF.

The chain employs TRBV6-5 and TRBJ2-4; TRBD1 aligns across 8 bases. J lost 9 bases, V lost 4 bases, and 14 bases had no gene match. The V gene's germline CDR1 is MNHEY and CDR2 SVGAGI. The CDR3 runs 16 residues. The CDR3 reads CASSSAGGPPHGIQYF. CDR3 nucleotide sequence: TGTGCCAGCAGTTCTGCAGGGGGCCCGCCTCATGGCATTCAGTACTTC.

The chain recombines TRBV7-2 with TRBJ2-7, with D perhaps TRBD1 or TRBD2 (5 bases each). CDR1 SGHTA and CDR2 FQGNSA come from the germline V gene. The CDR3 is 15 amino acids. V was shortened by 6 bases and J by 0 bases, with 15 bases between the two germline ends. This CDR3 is CASRKDLRGSYEQYF. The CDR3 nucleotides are TGTGCCAGCAGAAAGGACCTGAGGGGCTCCTACGAGCAGTACTTC.

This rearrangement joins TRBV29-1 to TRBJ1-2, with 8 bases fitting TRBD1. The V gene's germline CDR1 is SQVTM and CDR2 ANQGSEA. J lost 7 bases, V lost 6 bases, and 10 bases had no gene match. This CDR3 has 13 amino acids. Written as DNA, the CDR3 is TGCAGCGTCGCCGACAGGGGAGGGCGTGGCTACACCTTC. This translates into CSVADRGGRGYTF.

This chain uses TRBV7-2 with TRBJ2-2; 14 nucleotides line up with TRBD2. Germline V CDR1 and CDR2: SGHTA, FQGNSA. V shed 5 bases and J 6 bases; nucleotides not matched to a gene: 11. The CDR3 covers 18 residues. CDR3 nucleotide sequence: TGTGCCAGCAGCCCGGCAATGGGACTAGCGGGAGATGCCGGGGAGCTGTTTTTT. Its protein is CASSPAMGLAGDAGELFF.

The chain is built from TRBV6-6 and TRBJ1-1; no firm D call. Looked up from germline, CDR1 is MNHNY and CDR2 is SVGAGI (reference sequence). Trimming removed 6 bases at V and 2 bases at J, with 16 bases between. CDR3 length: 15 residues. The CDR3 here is CASSRFDRVNTEAFF. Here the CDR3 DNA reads TGTGCCAGCAGCCGCTTCGACCGAGTTAACACTGAAGCTTTCTTT.

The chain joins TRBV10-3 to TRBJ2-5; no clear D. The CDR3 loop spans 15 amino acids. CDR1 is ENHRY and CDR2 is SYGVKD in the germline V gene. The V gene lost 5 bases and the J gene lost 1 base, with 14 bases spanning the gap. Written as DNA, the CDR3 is TGTGCCATCAGTACCCTAGGGCAGCCCCAAGAGACCCAGTACTTC. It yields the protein CAISTLGQPQETQYF.

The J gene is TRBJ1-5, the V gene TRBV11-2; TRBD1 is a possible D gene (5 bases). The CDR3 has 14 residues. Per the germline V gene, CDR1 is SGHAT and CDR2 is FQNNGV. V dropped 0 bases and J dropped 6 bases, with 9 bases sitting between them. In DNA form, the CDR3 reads TGTGCCAGCAGCTTAGATCGGGGGTTTCAGCCCCAGCATTTT. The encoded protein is CASSLDRGFQPQHF.

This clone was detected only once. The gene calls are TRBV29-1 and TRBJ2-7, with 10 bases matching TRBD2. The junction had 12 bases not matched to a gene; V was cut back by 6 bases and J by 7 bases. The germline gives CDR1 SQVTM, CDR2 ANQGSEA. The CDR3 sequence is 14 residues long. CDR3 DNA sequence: TGCAGCGTCCCTAGCGGGAGAGAACCTCGGGAGCAGTACTTC. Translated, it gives CSVPSGREPREQYF.